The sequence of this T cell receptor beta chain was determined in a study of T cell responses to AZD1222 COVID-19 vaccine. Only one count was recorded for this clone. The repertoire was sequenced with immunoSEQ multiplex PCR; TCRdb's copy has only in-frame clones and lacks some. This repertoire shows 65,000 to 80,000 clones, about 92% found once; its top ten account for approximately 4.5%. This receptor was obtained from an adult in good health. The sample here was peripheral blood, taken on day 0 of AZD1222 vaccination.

In DNA, the CDR3 is TGCAGCGTTGTACAGGGGGCTAAGAGTGAGCAGTTCTTC. Translation: CSVVQGAKSEQFF. The chain employs TRBV29-1 and TRBJ2-1; 9 bases align to TRBD1. Germline values: CDR1 SQVTM, CDR2 ANQGSEA. V was clipped by 4 bases and J by 9 bases; unmatched bases: 7. This CDR3 has 13 amino acids.